These T cell receptor beta chains were read from a single sample in a study of blood T cell repertoires in COVID-19. Assay used: immunoSEQ multiplex PCR; TCRdb lists only in-frame clones, some missing. The repertoire holds about 90,000 clones, with around four fifths as singletons. Material for sequencing was peripheral blood. These receptors were obtained from an older woman with active or convalescent COVID-19. CDR3s include the opening cysteine and the closing phenylalanine or tryptophan. A D gene is named only where the DNA matches it firmly. Clone size, where shown, is once, few, many, or a class for clones that have expanded.

TGTGCCAGCAGCCCCAGCAGGGATCAGCCCCAGCATTTT | CASSPSRDQPQHF | NA | TRBJ1-5 | TRBV7-2 | NA
TGCAGCGTTGCCGGGGGGAACACTGAAGCTTTCTTT | CSVAGGNTEAFF | NA | TRBJ1-1 | TRBV29-1 | NA
TGTGCCAGCATGATGGGGGACAGGGTAGGAACTGAAGCTTTCTTT | CASMMGDRVGTEAFF | NA | TRBJ1-1 | TRBV3-1/TRBV3-2 | TRBD1
TGTGCCAGCAGCCAAGGAGGAGGGCCCTCCTACGAGCAGTACTTC | CASSQGGGPSYEQYF | NA | TRBJ2-7 | TRBV3-1/TRBV3-2 | NA
TGTGCCAGCAGGGTCTTGAGGGATAAGTTTGGGGAACTGTTTTTT | CASRVLRDKFGELFF | NA | TRBJ1-4 | TRBV6-5 | NA
TGTGCCAGCAGTACGGGACACGGCTACTCTGGGGCCAACGTCCTGACTTTC | CASSTGHGYSGANVLTF | NA | TRBJ2-6 | TRBV5-8 | NA
TGTGCCAGCACCTACGGGGATGGAAACACCATATATTTT | CASTYGDGNTIYF | NA | TRBJ1-3 | TRBV12-3/TRBV12-4 | NA
TGCGCCAGCAGCCTCCAAACAGGGGGCGACTATGGCTACACCTTC | CASSLQTGGDYGYTF | NA | TRBJ1-2 | TRBV4-1 | TRBD1
TGTGCCAGCAGCTTAGTTCCGGGACAGGGCTACGAGCAGTACTTC | CASSLVPGQGYEQYF | NA | TRBJ2-7 | TRBV9 | TRBD1
TGTGCCAGCTCACCTAGACAGGGATCATCCTACGAGCAGTACTTC | CASSPRQGSSYEQYF | NA | TRBJ2-7 | TRBV18 | TRBD1
TGTGCCAGCAGCCAAAAGGGGACTAGCGGGGGGCAGGGGCAGTACTTC | CASSQKGTSGGQGQYF | NA | TRBJ2-7 | TRBV4-2 | TRBD2
TGTGCCAGCACCTTAGAACCTAACTCCTACAATGAGCAGTTCTTC | CASTLEPNSYNEQFF | NA | TRBJ2-1 | TRBV2 | NA
TGTGCCAGCAGTGACAGGTACTACAATGAGCAGTTCTTC | CASSDRYYNEQFF | NA | TRBJ2-1 | TRBV6-1 | NA
TGTGCCAGCACCTTAGAGAGCGGGGCCGGGGAGCTGTTTTTT | CASTLESGAGELFF | NA | TRBJ2-2 | TRBV2 | TRBD2
TGTGCCAGCAGCCTATTCACAGGGCCTCTACGAGGCTACACCTTC | CASSLFTGPLRGYTF | NA | TRBJ1-2 | TRBV7-9 | NA
TGTGCCACCAGTGATCCGGCGGGACAGGGCAACACCGGGGAGCTGTTTTTT | CATSDPAGQGNTGELFF | NA | TRBJ2-2 | TRBV24-1 | TRBD1
TGCGCCAGCAGCCAAGATACTCCAGGGACAGATACGCAGTATTTT | CASSQDTPGTDTQYF | NA | TRBJ2-3 | TRBV4-3 | NA
TGTGCCAGCAGCCAGGTACAACCTGAGCAGTTCTTC | CASSQVQPEQFF | NA | TRBJ2-1 | TRBV3-1/TRBV3-2 | NA
TGTGCCAGCAGCCAGGGGGCCTCATACAATGAGCAGTTCTTC | CASSQGASYNEQFF | NA | TRBJ2-1 | TRBV7-9 | TRBD1
TGCGCCAGCAGCTTGGGGGACAGGGGTGAAAAACTGTTTTTT | CASSLGDRGEKLFF | NA | TRBJ1-4 | TRBV5-1 | TRBD1
TGTGCCAGCTCACGACAGGGTACGACCTACGAGCAGTACTTC | CASSRQGTTYEQYF | NA | TRBJ2-7 | TRBV18 | TRBD1
TGTGCCAGCAACTCAGACAGCAACTATGGCTACACCTTC | CASNSDSNYGYTF | NA | TRBJ1-2 | TRBV7-9 | NA
TGTGCCAGCTCACCTAGCTCTGGGGCCAACGTCCTGACTTTC | CASSPSSGANVLTF | NA | TRBJ2-6 | TRBV18 | NA
TGTGCCAGCCACCGTGAGTGGTCCGAAAAACTGTTTTTT | CASHREWSEKLFF | NA | TRBJ1-4 | TRBV2 | NA
TGTGCCAGCGGGAGGACAGGGGGCAGCTACACCTTC | CASGRTGGSYTF | NA | TRBJ1-2 | TRBV2 | TRBD1
TGTGCCAGCAGCGTAGCTGAGGGGGACTCCTATAATTCACCCCTCCACTTT | CASSVAEGDSYNSPLHF | NA | TRBJ1-6 | TRBV9 | NA
TGCAGCGTTGAAGGCGGAGACTCCTACAATGAGCAGTTCTTC | CSVEGGDSYNEQFF | NA | TRBJ2-1 | TRBV29-1 | NA
TGTGCCAGCAGCCAAGATCGGGCAGGGTCCTATAATTCACCCCTCCACTTT | CASSQDRAGSYNSPLHF | NA | TRBJ1-6 | TRBV3-1/TRBV3-2 | NA
TGTGCCAGTAGTCCAGGGACTAGCGGGGGCCCCAAGGATTACGAGCAGTACTTC | CASSPGTSGGPKDYEQYF | NA | TRBJ2-7 | TRBV19 | TRBD2
TGTGCCAGCAGCTTAGAGGAAGGACAGGGGAGCACTGAAGCTTTCTTT | CASSLEEGQGSTEAFF | NA | TRBJ1-1 | TRBV7-9 | TRBD1
TGTGCCAGCAGTTTCTTTGCGTCAGATACGCAGTATTTT | CASSFFASDTQYF | NA | TRBJ2-3 | TRBV27 | NA
TGTGCCAGCAGTACAGGGACCCTCGGAATCTTTCCCCAGCATTTT | CASSTGTLGIFPQHF | NA | TRBJ1-5 | TRBV2 | NA
TGTGCCAGCAGCCAACAACTAGCGGGTAGATCCTACAATGAGCAGTTCTTC | CASSQQLAGRSYNEQFF | NA | TRBJ2-1 | TRBV4-2 | TRBD2
TGTGCCAGCAGCCGGGTGGGACAGGGCAACTATGGCTACACCTTC | CASSRVGQGNYGYTF | NA | TRBJ1-2 | TRBV3-1/TRBV3-2 | TRBD1
TGTGCCAGCAGCTGGGGGGGGCTAAAGCAAGAGACCCAGTACTTC | CASSWGGLKQETQYF | few | TRBJ2-5 | TRBV5-4 | NA
TGTGCCAGCAGTCGCAACAGAGATCAGCCCCAGCATTTT | CASSRNRDQPQHF | NA | TRBJ1-5 | TRBV2 | NA
TGTGCCAGCAGCTTAGAGGCAGCTATAGGTCAGCCCCAGCATTTT | CASSLEAAIGQPQHF | NA | TRBJ1-5 | TRBV5-8 | NA
TGTGCCAGTCGACAGGTGGGAACCTACGAGCAGTACTTC | CASRQVGTYEQYF | NA | TRBJ2-7 | TRBV19 | NA
TGTGCCAGCAGCTTGGAAGCGACAGCGGGTTACAATGAGCAGTTCTTC | CASSLEATAGYNEQFF | NA | TRBJ2-1 | TRBV5-4 | NA
TGTGCCAGCAGTCTAGGGACTTTAAATGAGCAGTTCTTC | CASSLGTLNEQFF | NA | TRBJ2-1 | TRBV25-1 | NA
TGTGCCAGCAGCTTTTCTGGGGGCGAGCAGCCCCAGCATTTT | CASSFSGGEQPQHF | NA | TRBJ1-5 | TRBV7-9 | NA
TGTGCCAGCAGTTACTTGATGACAGGGCGAAATTCACCCCTCCACTTT | CASSYLMTGRNSPLHF | NA | TRBJ1-6 | TRBV6-5 | TRBD1
TGTGCCAGCAGCCTACTTGGGGGCGCGGGCGCTGAAGCTTTCTTT | CASSLLGGAGAEAFF | NA | TRBJ1-1 | TRBV6-5 | NA
TGTGCCAGCAAGCCCTATAGCTCTGGAAACACCATATATTTT | CASKPYSSGNTIYF | NA | TRBJ1-3 | TRBV27 | NA
TGTGCCACCAGTGATCCCCGGGGAGGGACCCGGGACGAGCAGTACTTC | CATSDPRGGTRDEQYF | NA | TRBJ2-7 | TRBV24-1 | TRBD2
TGCGCCAGCAGCCGAAGACAGGGACCGAACACCGGGGAGCTGTTTTTT | CASSRRQGPNTGELFF | NA | TRBJ2-2 | TRBV5-1 | TRBD1
TGTGCCAGCAGACTAGGGACAGCCAACACTGAAGCTTTCTTT | CASRLGTANTEAFF | NA | TRBJ1-1 | TRBV6-5 | TRBD1